This T cell receptor (beta chain) stems from a study of sequential checkpoint blockade in melanoma. The overall study: DNA from about a hundred pretreatment tumor samples underwent TCRβ immunosequencing.

The treatment is: randomized to nivolumab then ipilimumab (arm A) or the reverse (arm B). DNA-damaging chemotherapy had not been given to any patient beforehand. Sequencing used immunoSEQ multiplex PCR; TCRdb keeps in-frame clones, though not all of them. The table has more than 30,000 clones, 30% to 40% seen once. The CDR3 length is 13 residues. This clonotype was obtained from a human donor with melanoma. Sequencing was performed on tumor tissue (inferred from file names), taken from a patient given nivolumab and ipilimumab in sequence. The V call is TRBV1, the J call TRBJ1-2. TRBV1 is a pseudogene. CDR3 sequence: CASSHVASLGYTF. As DNA, the CDR3 is TGCGCCAGCAGCCACGTTGCCTCCCTAGGCTACACCTTC.